The 27 T cell receptor beta chains in this list originate from one sample, sequenced in a study of blood T cell repertoires in COVID-19. This table comes from immunoSEQ multiplex PCR, and its TCRdb copy is limited to in-frame clones, with some not included. The sample comprises 250,000 to 350,000 clones, around 81% of which are singletons, and around 4.1% rests with the top ten. The sequencing sample was made of peripheral blood. All receptors derive from a woman aged 50 to 65 with active or convalescent COVID-19.

The chain is built from TRBV2 and TRBJ1-2, with TRBD1 matching over 10 bases. Unmatched junction bases numbered 9, after V lost 7 bases and J lost 4 bases. CDR1 is SNHLY, CDR2 FYNNEI, per germline. The CDR3 is made up of 15 amino acids. The CDR3 DNA reads as TGTGCCAGCACAAACCGGGACAGGGGAACCTATGGCTACACCTTC. It codes for CASTNRDRGTYGYTF.

This clone showed up just once. This chain uses TRBV6-6 with TRBJ1-2, with D maybe TRBD1 (6 bases). Germline loops: CDR1 MNHNY, CDR2 SVGAGI (reference sequence). The CDR3 is made up of 13 amino acids. V dropped 6 bases and J dropped 5 bases, with 13 bases sitting between them. The DNA of the CDR3 is TGTGCCAGCAGGCCACAGGGCTCTTATGGCTACACCTTC. Its protein product is CASRPQGSYGYTF.

This clone was observed a single time. V and J are TRBV18 and TRBJ1-5, with D possibly matching TRBD1 (5 bases). Between the trimmed V and J ends, which lost 2 bases and 5 bases, there was a span of 10 bases. The CDR3 contains 14 residues. Germline CDR1 and CDR2: KGHSH and LQKENI. The CDR3 bases are TGTGCCAGCTCACCAAACCAGGGTGATCAGCCCCAGCATTTT. Translated: CASSPNQGDQPQHF.

The V and J genes are TRBV19 and TRBJ1-5, with TRBD1 matching over 10 bases. Germline CDR1 LNHDA, CDR2 SQIVND (reference sequence). After removal of 6 bases from V and 0 bases from J, the junction contained 8 bases not matched to a gene. The CDR3 consists of 17 residues. CDR3 sequence (DNA): TGTGCCAGTAGACCCGGGACAGGGGCCCGTAGCAATCAGCCCCAGCATTTT. Translation gives CASRPGTGARSNQPQHF.

This clone was counted once. The chain is built from TRBV11-3 and TRBJ2-7; a weak D match, TRBD1 (6 bases). The CDR3 has 12 residues. Per germline, CDR1 SGHNT and CDR2 YENEEA. V lost 5 bases and J 5 bases, leaving 10 bases between the germline ends. The CDR3: CASSRDTDEQYF. In nucleotides, the CDR3 is TGTGCCAGCAGCCGGGACACTGACGAGCAGTACTTC. The full variable domain, its missing parts supplied by reference TRBV11-3 and TRBJ2-7, is EAGVVQSPRYKIIEKKQPVAFWCNPISGHNTLYWYLQNLGQGPELLIRYENEEAVDDSQLPKDRFSAERLKGVDSTLKIQPAELGDSAVYLCASSRDTDEQYFGPGTRLTVT.

The rearrangement joins TRBV2 to TRBJ2-1; D may be TRBD2 (6 bases). Trimming took off 8 bases at V and 4 bases at J, with 15 bases between the two ends. The CDR3 consists of 14 residues. Germline V gene data show CDR1 as SNHLY and CDR2 as FYNNEI. The CDR3 DNA reads TGTGCCAGCCTCCGGGACTCTTATTACAATGAGCAGTTCTTC. Its translation is CASLRDSYYNEQFF.

The rearrangement joins TRBV27 to TRBJ2-7; TRBD1 aligns across 7 bases. This CDR3 spans 17 amino acids. With V trimmed by 5 bases and J by 2 bases, 15 bases remained unmatched. Germline V gives CDR1 MNHEY, CDR2 SMNVEV (reference sequence). CDR3 in amino acids: CASSANLGQISPYEQYF. As DNA, the CDR3 is TGTGCCAGCAGTGCAAACCTGGGACAGATCTCCCCCTACGAGCAGTACTTC.

The chain carries TRBV19 and TRBJ2-7; 7 nucleotides agree with TRBD1. Germline CDR1 and CDR2: LNHDA and SQIVND (reference sequence). The CDR3 loop spans 17 amino acids. V shed 1 base and J 2 bases; nucleotides not matched to a gene: 11. The CDR3 DNA is TGTGCCAGTAGTATAGTTGGGACAGCGTTCAGCGCCTACGAGCAGTACTTC. Protein sequence: CASSIVGTAFSAYEQYF. The variable domain in full, with the rest retrieved from reference TRBV19 and TRBJ2-7, is DGGITQSPKYLFRKEGQNVTLSCEQNLNHDAMYWYRQDPGQGLRLIYYSQIVNDFQKGDIAEGYSVSREKKESFPLTVTSAQKNPTAFYLCASSIVGTAFSAYEQYFGPGTRLTVT.

The chain joins TRBV19 to TRBJ2-5, with 7 nucleotides matching TRBD1. J gave up 1 base and V 5 bases, and 7 bases lay outside the gene matches. CDR1 is LNHDA, CDR2 SQIVND, per germline (reference sequence). The CDR3 extends over 15 amino acids. The CDR3 protein is CASSPNRQGQETQYF. CDR3 sequence (DNA): TGTGCCAGTAGTCCGAACCGACAGGGCCAAGAGACCCAGTACTTC. The variable domain in full, completed from reference TRBV19 and TRBJ2-5, reads DGGITQSPKYLFRKEGQNVTLSCEQNLNHDAMYWYRQDPGQGLRLIYYSQIVNDFQKGDIAEGYSVSREKKESFPLTVTSAQKNPTAFYLCASSPNRQGQETQYFGPGTRLLVL.

The chain joins TRBV6-5 to TRBJ2-7, with TRBD1 identical over 10 bases. The germline gives CDR1 MNHEY, CDR2 SVGAGI. The V segment lost 6 bases and the J segment 4 bases; nucleotides outside the gene matches: 9. The length of the CDR3 is 15 residues. As DNA, the CDR3 is TGTGCCAGCAGCACCGGGACAGGGGCCTTTTACGAGCAGTACTTC. Protein sequence: CASSTGTGAFYEQYF.

The chain recombines TRBV10-3 with TRBJ1-5; maybe TRBD1 (5 bases). Trimming stripped 10 bases from V and 5 bases from J, with 18 bases between. This CDR3 region has 14 residues. Germline lookup yields CDR1 ENHRY and CDR2 SYGVKD. CDR3 sequence (DNA): TGTGCCAGCTCCACTTCAGGGCTCGATCAGCCCCAGCATTTT. Amino acids: CASSTSGLDQPQHF.

J is TRBJ2-1 and V is TRBV27; 8 nucleotides agree with TRBD2. Germline values: CDR1 MNHEY, CDR2 SMNVEV (reference sequence). The CDR3 covers 19 residues. The junction had 16 bases not matched to a gene; V was cut back by 3 bases and J by 3 bases. The CDR3 reads CASSLTAETSAAFYNEQFF. CDR3 DNA: TGTGCCAGCAGTTTGACGGCCGAGACTAGCGCGGCCTTCTACAATGAGCAGTTCTTC.

This chain joins TRBV3-1 (or the pseudogene TRBV3-2) and TRBJ1-4; D is uncertain. CDR3 length: 12 amino acids. Germline CDR1 LGHDT, CDR2 YNNKEL (reference sequence). Trimming pared 3 bases from V and 12 bases from J, leaving 11 bases between. CDR3 nucleotides: TGTGCCAGCAGCCATTTCGGGAGGGAACTGTTTTTT. This sequence encodes CASSHFGRELFF.

The chain uses TRBV3-1 (or the pseudogene TRBV3-2) and TRBJ2-7; a weak D match, TRBD2 (6 bases). Trimming took off 3 bases at V and 1 base at J, with 13 bases between the two ends. CDR1 and CDR2 from the germline V gene are LGHDT and YNNKEL (reference sequence). The CDR3 contains 15 residues. Here the CDR3 reads CASSQGLAKSYEQYF. Written as DNA, the CDR3 is TGTGCCAGCAGCCAGGGTCTAGCGAAATCCTACGAGCAGTACTTC.

The V gene is TRBV9, the J gene TRBJ1-6; 7 bases align to TRBD1. The CDR3 covers 14 residues. CDR1 and CDR2 (germline): SGDLS, YYNGEE. V lost 0 bases, J lost 8 bases, and 2 bases stayed unmatched. The CDR3 nucleotides read TGTGCCAGCAGCGTAGGTCAGGGGGATTCACCCCTCCACTTT. Residues: CASSVGQGDSPLHF.

The chain employs TRBV5-4 and TRBJ2-5; D not certain. CDR1 is SGHNT, CDR2 YYREEE, per germline (reference sequence). The CDR3 spans 14 residues. V lost 0 bases and J lost 3, with 9 bases in between. The CDR3 coding sequence is TGTGCCAGCAGCTTGGTAGGAGCGAAAGAGACCCAGTACTTC. The encoded protein is CASSLVGAKETQYF.

The rearrangement joins TRBV14 to TRBJ1-3; D is perhaps TRBD1 (5 bases). Deletions cut 5 bases from V and 2 bases from J, with 10 bases between. Germline assignment: CDR1 SGHDN and CDR2 FVKESK. The CDR3 is 14 amino acids. The CDR3 spells CASSVGGTGNTIYF. The CDR3 DNA follows: TGTGCCAGCAGCGTCGGGGGTACTGGAAACACCATATATTTT.

The J gene is TRBJ2-7, the V gene TRBV9, with 8 bases identical to TRBD1. J was trimmed by 4 bases and V by 1 base; bases with no gene match: 4. Germline V CDR1 and CDR2: SGDLS, YYNGEE. This CDR3 has 14 amino acids. CDR3: CASSVQGAGYEQYF. In DNA form, the CDR3 reads TGTGCCAGCAGCGTACAGGGGGCAGGGTACGAGCAGTACTTC.

The V call is TRBV5-4, the J call TRBJ2-1; TRBD2 is a possible D gene (5 bases). There are 16 residues in the CDR3. Per germline, CDR1 SGHNT and CDR2 YYREEE (reference sequence). V was trimmed by 4 bases and J by 1 base, leaving 15 bases between them. CDR3 sequence (DNA): TGTGCCAGCAGCATAACCGGAAGCGGATCCTACAATGAGCAGTTCTTC. Its protein product is CASSITGSGSYNEQFF.

The rearrangement links TRBV6-5 to TRBJ2-7, with D maybe TRBD2 (5 bases). V lost 0 bases and J lost 0, with 9 bases in between. Germline V gene data show CDR1 as MNHEY and CDR2 as SVGAGI. This CDR3 comprises 15 residues. The CDR3 DNA reads as TGTGCCAGCAGTTACTCGAGGGATAGCTCCTACGAGCAGTACTTC. As protein: CASSYSRDSSYEQYF.

This chain joins TRBV5-1 and TRBJ1-6, with 7 bases aligning to TRBD1. The germline V gene encodes CDR1 SGHRS and CDR2 YFSETQ. The V segment lost 1 base and the J segment 7 bases; nucleotides outside the gene matches: 2. The CDR3 sequence is 14 residues long. The CDR3 nucleotides are TGCGCCAGCAGCTTGAACAGGGGCAATTCACCCCTCCACTTT. It codes for CASSLNRGNSPLHF.

The gene calls are TRBV5-1 and TRBJ2-2; D call uncertain. Trimming took 2 bases from V and 0 from J, leaving 5 bases between them. CDR3 length equals 14 residues. Germline CDR1 is SGHRS and CDR2 is YFSETQ. This chain's CDR3 is CASSFRTNTGELFF. Written as DNA, the CDR3 is TGCGCCAGCAGCTTCAGGACGAACACCGGGGAGCTGTTTTTT.

The rearrangement uses TRBV5-1 and TRBJ1-2; TRBD1 agrees at 7 bases. The germline gives CDR1 SGHRS, CDR2 YFSETQ. V trimming: 0 bases; J trimming: 4 bases; junction bases outside the gene matches: 12. The CDR3 loop spans 17 amino acids. CDR3 protein: CASSLALDRRQTYGYTF. The CDR3 DNA sequence: TGCGCCAGCAGCTTGGCCTTGGACAGGCGCCAAACCTATGGCTACACCTTC.

The chain combines TRBV7-3 with TRBJ2-1, with a possible D match to TRBD1 (5 bases). CDR3 length: 13 amino acids. The ends were cut back, 5 bases at V and 3 bases at J, with 8 bases in the middle. The germline V gene has CDR1 SGHTA and CDR2 FQGTGA. The CDR3, as DNA: TGTGCCAGCAGCCGCGACAGCTACAATGAGCAGTTCTTC. Protein sequence: CASSRDSYNEQFF.

V and J are TRBV10-3 and TRBJ2-1; no clear D gene. This CDR3 spans 15 amino acids. Trimming removed 3 bases from V and 3 bases from J, with 12 bases in between. The V gene's germline CDR1 is ENHRY and CDR2 SYGVKD. CDR3 in DNA: TGTGCCATCAGTGAACCGGGTAGTGGCTACAATGAGCAGTTCTTC. It yields the protein CAISEPGSGYNEQFF.

V gene TRBV4-1 combines with J gene TRBJ2-7; 7 nucleotides match TRBD2. Unmatched junction bases numbered 8, after V lost 2 bases and J lost 4 bases. Germline V CDR1 and CDR2: MGHRA, YSYEKL. This CDR3 spans 15 amino acids. CDR3 in amino acids: CASSQPPAGAYEQYF. The CDR3 DNA follows: TGCGCCAGCAGCCAACCTCCCGCGGGAGCTTACGAGCAGTACTTC.

The chain has TRBV7-7 and TRBJ2-1; 8 positions match TRBD1. V shed 5 bases, J shed 0 bases, and the junction held 3 bases outside the gene matches. Germline lookup yields CDR1 SSHAT and CDR2 FNYEAQ (reference sequence). This CDR3 is 15 amino acids long. The CDR3 nucleotides are TGTGCCAGCAGCAAAGGGACAGGCTCCTACAATGAGCAGTTCTTC. This encodes CASSKGTGSYNEQFF.